This TCR beta chain originates from a study of T cell responses to AZD1222 COVID-19 vaccine. This clone was recorded only once. The antigen remains undetermined. The germline V gene encodes CDR1 LNHDA and CDR2 SQIVND (reference sequence). This CDR3 comprises 16 residues. V lost 4 bases, J lost 0 bases, and 13 bases lay in between. Measured with immunoSEQ multiplex PCR; TCRdb has only the in-frame clones, and not every one. The data contain 90,000 to 100,000 clones, less than 85% of them seen just once; the ten biggest clones take up over 3.5%. Findings and caveats of the study: Two AZD1222 doses significantly raised spike-specific TCR breadth and depth over controls. Donors were mostly white British, more females; clonal diversity possibly underestimated. Repertoire sampling was restricted to post-peak T cell response timepoints.

The sample was peripheral blood, taken 28 days after the second AZD1222 dose. The rearrangement joins TRBV19 to TRBJ1-5; TRBD1 is a possible D gene (6 bases). This receptor was obtained from an adult who received the AZD1222 COVID-19 vaccine. The CDR3 bases are TGTGCCAGTAGTAGTCGGACAGCAAATAGCAATCAGCCCCAGCATTTT. Its protein product is CASSSRTANSNQPQHF.